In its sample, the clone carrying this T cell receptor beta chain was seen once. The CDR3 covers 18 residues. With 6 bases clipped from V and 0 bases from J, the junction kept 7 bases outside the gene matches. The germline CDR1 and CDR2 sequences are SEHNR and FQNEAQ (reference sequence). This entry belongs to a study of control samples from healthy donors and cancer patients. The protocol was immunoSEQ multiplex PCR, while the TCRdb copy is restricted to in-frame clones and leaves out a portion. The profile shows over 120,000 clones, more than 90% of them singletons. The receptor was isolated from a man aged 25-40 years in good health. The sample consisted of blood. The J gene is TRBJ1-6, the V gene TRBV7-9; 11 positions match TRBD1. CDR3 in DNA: TGTGCCAGCAGGCCCGGGACAGGGGGTGTCTCCTATAATTCACCCCTCCACTTT. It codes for CASRPGTGGVSYNSPLHF. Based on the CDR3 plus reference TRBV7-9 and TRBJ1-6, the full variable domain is DTGVSQNPRHKITKRGQNVTFRCDPISEHNRLYWYRQTLGQGPEFLTYFQNEAQLEKSRLLSDRFSAERPKGSFSTLEIQRTEQGDSAMYLCASRPGTGGVSYNSPLHFGNGTRLTVT.